This TCR beta chain was obtained from a study of a mutant IDH1 vaccine in newly diagnosed glioma. Study background: Those enrolled had earlier been treated with radiotherapy, temozolomide, or both, mostly both.

The study, taken as a whole, reports: No link was apparently found between pseudoprogression and changes in top peripheral T cell clonotypes.

In the case of this clone: What it binds is unknown. At one of its ends the junction is not consistent with the germline gene, which may arise from a read error.

Clones were read by immunoSEQ multiplex PCR, and TCRdb kept only the in-frame ones, dropping some. Among 50,000 to 70,000 clones listed, 86% were seen once. There are 14 residues in the CDR3. In germline, CDR1 is SGHAT, CDR2 FQDESV (reference sequence). Time point indicated: week 35, safety follow-up. Mutant IDH1 20-mer peptide, at 300 ug, made up each vaccine dose, with topical imiquimod. At weeks 1, 3, 5, 7, 11, 15, 19 and 23, patients received a vaccination, eight in all. The V and J genes are TRBV11-1 and TRBJ2-3; TRBD2 aligns across 7 bases. The clonotype originates from a middle-aged man with glioma. This specimen consisted of PBMCs, obtained from a glioma patient whose treatment included an IDH1 peptide vaccine. CDR3 protein: CASSPGLGVDTQYF. The CDR3 DNA is TGTGCTAGCAGCCCCGGACTAGGGGTGGATACGCAGTATTTT.